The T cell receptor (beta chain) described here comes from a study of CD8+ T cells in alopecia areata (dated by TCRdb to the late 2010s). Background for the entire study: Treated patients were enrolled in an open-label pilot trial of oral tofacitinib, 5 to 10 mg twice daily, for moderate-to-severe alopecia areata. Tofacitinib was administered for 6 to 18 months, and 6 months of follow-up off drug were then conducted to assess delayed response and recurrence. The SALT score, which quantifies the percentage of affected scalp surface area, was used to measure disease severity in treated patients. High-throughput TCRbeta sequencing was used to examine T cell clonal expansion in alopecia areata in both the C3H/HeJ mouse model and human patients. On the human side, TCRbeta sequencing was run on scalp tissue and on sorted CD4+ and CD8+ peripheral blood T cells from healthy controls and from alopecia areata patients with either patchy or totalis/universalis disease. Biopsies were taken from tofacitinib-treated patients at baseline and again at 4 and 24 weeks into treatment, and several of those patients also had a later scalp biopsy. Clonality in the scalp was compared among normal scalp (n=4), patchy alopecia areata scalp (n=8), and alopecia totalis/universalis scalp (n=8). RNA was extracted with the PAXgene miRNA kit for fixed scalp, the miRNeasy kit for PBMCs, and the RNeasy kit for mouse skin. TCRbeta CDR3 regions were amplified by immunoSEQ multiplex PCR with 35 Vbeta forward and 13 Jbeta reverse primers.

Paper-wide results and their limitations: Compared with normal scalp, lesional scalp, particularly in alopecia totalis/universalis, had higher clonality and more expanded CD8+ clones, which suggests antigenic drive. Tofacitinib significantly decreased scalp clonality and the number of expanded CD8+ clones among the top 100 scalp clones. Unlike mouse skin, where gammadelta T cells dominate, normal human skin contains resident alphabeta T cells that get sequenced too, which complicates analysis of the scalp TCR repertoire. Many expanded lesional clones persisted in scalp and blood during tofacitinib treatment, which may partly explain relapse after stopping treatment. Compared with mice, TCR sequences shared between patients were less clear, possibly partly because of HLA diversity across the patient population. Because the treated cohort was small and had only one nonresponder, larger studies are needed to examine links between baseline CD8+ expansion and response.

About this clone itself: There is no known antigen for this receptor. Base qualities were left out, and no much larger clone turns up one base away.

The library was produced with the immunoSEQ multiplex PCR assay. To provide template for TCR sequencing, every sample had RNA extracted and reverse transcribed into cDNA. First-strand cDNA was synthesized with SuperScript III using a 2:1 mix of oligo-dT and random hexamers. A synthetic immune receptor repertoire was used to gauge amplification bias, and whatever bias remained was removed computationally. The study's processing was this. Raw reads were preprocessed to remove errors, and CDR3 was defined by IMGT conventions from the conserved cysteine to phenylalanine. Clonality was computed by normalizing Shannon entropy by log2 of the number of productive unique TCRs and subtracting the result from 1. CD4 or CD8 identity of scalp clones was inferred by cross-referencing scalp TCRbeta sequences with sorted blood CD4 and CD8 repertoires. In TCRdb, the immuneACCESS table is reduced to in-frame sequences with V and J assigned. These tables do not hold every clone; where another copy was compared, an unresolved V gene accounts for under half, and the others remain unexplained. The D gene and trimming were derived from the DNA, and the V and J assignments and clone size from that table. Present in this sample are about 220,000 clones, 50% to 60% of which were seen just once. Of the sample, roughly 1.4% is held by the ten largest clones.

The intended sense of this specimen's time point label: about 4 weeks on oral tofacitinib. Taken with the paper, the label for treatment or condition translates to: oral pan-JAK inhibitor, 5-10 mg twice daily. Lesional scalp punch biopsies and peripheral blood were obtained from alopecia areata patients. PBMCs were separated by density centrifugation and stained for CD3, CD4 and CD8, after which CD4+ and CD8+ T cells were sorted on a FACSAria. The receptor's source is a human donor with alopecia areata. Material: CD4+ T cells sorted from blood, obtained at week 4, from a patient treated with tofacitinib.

The CDR3 region: CAIEVPLRGSGGYTF. The DNA sequence is given as TGTGCCATCGAAGTCCCCCTCAGGGGATCTGGCGGCTACACCTTC. The V gene is TRBV25-1 and the J gene is TRBJ1-2; a tentative D call is TRBD1 (6 bases match). The germline V gene encodes CDR1 MGHDK and CDR2 SYGVNS. The CDR3 spans 15 residues, from the cysteine through the phenylalanine. Just the 45-base CDR3 DNA is kept, in frame starting at base 1. Trimming removed 10 bases from V and 8 bases from J, leaving 26 bases between the germline ends.